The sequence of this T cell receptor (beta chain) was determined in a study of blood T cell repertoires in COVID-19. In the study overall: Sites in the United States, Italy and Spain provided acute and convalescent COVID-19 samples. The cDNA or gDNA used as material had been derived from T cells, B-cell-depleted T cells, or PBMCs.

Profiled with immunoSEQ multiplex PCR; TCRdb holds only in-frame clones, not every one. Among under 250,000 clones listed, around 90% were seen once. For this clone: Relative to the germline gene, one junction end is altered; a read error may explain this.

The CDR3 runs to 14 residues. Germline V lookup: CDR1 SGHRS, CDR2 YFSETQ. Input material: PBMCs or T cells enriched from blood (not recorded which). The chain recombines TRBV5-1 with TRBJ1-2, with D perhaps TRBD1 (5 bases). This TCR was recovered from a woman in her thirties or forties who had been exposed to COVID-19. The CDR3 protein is CASSPNKGRSGYTF. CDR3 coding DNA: TGTGCCAGCAGCCCTAATAAGGGGCGCAGTGGCTACACCTTC.